This TCR beta chain was identified in a study of a mutant IDH1 vaccine in newly diagnosed glioma. As for the study in general: Eight vaccinations went to patients in weeks 1, 3, 5, 7, 11, 15, 19, 23. Treated patients had a mean age of about 44 years and a 62.5% male, around 38% female split. Broader study findings: Shifts in the top peripheral T cell clonotypes seemed unrelated to pseudoprogression.

Trimming left V 5 bases short and J 2 bases short, with 16 bases between. CDR3 length: 16 amino acids. CDR1 and CDR2 (germline): LNHDA, SQIVND (reference sequence). Notes on this clone: Its cognate antigen is unknown.

Clones were read by immunoSEQ multiplex PCR, and TCRdb kept only the in-frame ones, dropping some. Among over 35,000 clones listed, roughly 80% were seen once. Regarding time point: week 23, last vaccination. Topical imiquimod was applied with each vaccine dose, which held 300 ug of mutant IDH1 20-mer peptide. V usage is TRBV19 and J usage is TRBJ1-5; D perhaps matches TRBD1 (6 bases). Sequencing used PBMCs, obtained from a glioma patient whose treatment included an IDH1 peptide vaccine. This receptor was identified in a woman under 30 with glioma. Some clones in this sample may be carry-over from other donors' samples. The CDR3 reads CASSVEAGVGNQPQHF. CDR3 sequence (DNA): TGTGCCAGTAGTGTCGAAGCAGGGGTGGGCAATCAGCCCCAGCATTTT.